The next 20 T cell receptor beta chains were all read from a single sample in a study of cytomegalovirus exposure and HLA in healthy donors. Repertoires were generated with immunoSEQ multiplex PCR, while TCRdb's copy carries only in-frame clones and drops some. Here the sample spans 200,000 to 300,000 clones, roughly 88% being singletons. Specimen: PBMCs. The receptors come from a woman aged 25 to 45 in good health and CMV-seronegative.

This chain links TRBV5-1 with TRBJ1-4; D gene unclear. This CDR3 has 14 residues. V lost 3 bases to trimming and J lost 0 bases, with 6 bases between them. Looked up from germline, CDR1 is SGHRS and CDR2 is YFSETQ. CDR3: CASSSVSTNEKLFF. The CDR3 DNA sequence: TGCGCCAGCAGCTCAGTTTCAACTAATGAAAAACTGTTTTTT.

This clone was seen just once. V gene TRBV10-1 combines with J gene TRBJ2-4; a weak D match, TRBD1 (6 bases). The V end was cut by 2 bases, the J end by 0 bases, with 8 bases between. This CDR3 spans 15 amino acids. Germline CDR1 reads WNHNN; CDR2 reads SYGVQD (reference sequence). The CDR3 DNA follows: TGCGCCAGCAGTGAGCGCAGGGGAGCCAAAAACATTCAGTACTTC. Translation gives CASSERRGAKNIQYF.

The rearrangement links TRBV4-3 to TRBJ1-4, with TRBD1 matching 9 bases. Looked up from germline, CDR1 is LGHNA and CDR2 is YSLEER. V was clipped by 3 bases and J by 7 bases; unmatched bases: 6. CDR3 length equals 15 residues. The CDR3 here is CASSQDGTGTEKLFF. The DNA of the CDR3 is TGCGCCAGCAGCCAGGACGGGACAGGGACTGAAAAACTGTTTTTT.

The J gene is TRBJ2-3, the V gene TRBV11-2; the D gene is possibly TRBD1 (5 bases). The CDR3 spans 14 residues. Germline assignment: CDR1 SGHAT and CDR2 FQNNGV. V was clipped by 0 bases and J by 5 bases, with 9 bases between them. CDR3: CASSLEGPGDTQYF. The CDR3 DNA is TGTGCCAGCAGCTTAGAGGGGCCCGGAGATACGCAGTATTTT.

The chain recombines TRBV7-9 with TRBJ2-1; D may be TRBD2 (5 bases). V was cut by 8 bases and J by 8 bases, with 7 bases left in between. The germline gives CDR1 SEHNR, CDR2 FQNEAQ (reference sequence). The CDR3 contains 10 residues. The CDR3 loop is CASAGYEQFF. The CDR3 DNA reads as TGTGCCAGCGCGGGTTATGAGCAGTTCTTC.

The chain couples TRBV5-1 to TRBJ2-6; possibly TRBD1 or TRBD2 for D (5 bases each). The V end was cut by 4 bases, the J end by 0 bases, with 11 bases between. The length of the CDR3 is 16 residues. The germline CDR1 and CDR2 sequences are SGHRS and YFSETQ. This CDR3 reads CASSRDGSSGANVLTF. The CDR3 DNA follows: TGCGCCAGCAGCCGGGACGGAAGCTCTGGGGCCAACGTCCTGACTTTC.

The chain recombines TRBV25-1 with TRBJ2-3; 7 nucleotides align to TRBD1. J gave up 3 bases and V 1 base, and 4 bases lay outside the gene matches. CDR1 is MGHDK, CDR2 SYGVNS, per germline. This CDR3 spans 15 amino acids. Here the CDR3 reads CASSEFDRETDTQYF. DNA for the CDR3: TGTGCCAGCAGTGAATTCGACAGGGAAACAGATACGCAGTATTTT.

The chain has TRBV11-2 and TRBJ2-3; 8 nucleotides agree with TRBD2. V dropped 1 base and J dropped 4; count of bases not matched to a gene: 7. The CDR3 consists of 16 residues. CDR1 and CDR2 from the germline V gene are SGHAT and FQNNGV. CDR3 coding DNA: TGTGCCAGCAGCTTAGTAGTAAGCGGGAGTCCAGATACGCAGTATTTT. It yields the protein CASSLVVSGSPDTQYF.

CDR3: CASSLTTFGTAPQETQYF. CDR3 in DNA: TGCGCCAGCAGCTTGACCACCTTTGGGACCGCCCCTCAAGAGACCCAGTACTTC. The rearrangement uses TRBV5-1 and TRBJ2-5, with D perhaps assigned TRBD1 or TRBD2 (5 bases each). The CDR3 has 18 amino acids. Trimming left V 1 base short and J 2 bases short, with 21 bases between. Germline CDR1 reads SGHRS; CDR2 reads YFSETQ.

The V gene is TRBV29-1, the J gene TRBJ2-7; D is uncertain. Trimming took 7 bases from V and 5 from J, leaving 9 bases between them. This CDR3 region has 10 residues. Germline V gives CDR1 SQVTM, CDR2 ANQGSEA. The CDR3: CSAGRNEQYF. Written as DNA, the CDR3 is TGCAGCGCCGGAAGGAACGAGCAGTACTTC.

The chain carries TRBV27 and TRBJ2-1; 8 bases map to TRBD2. The germline CDR1 and CDR2 sequences are MNHEY and SMNVEV (reference sequence). This CDR3 is 15 amino acids long. V lost 5 bases to trimming and J lost 10 bases; unmatched junction nucleotides: 13. This CDR3 is CASSPGIAGIREQFF. As DNA, the CDR3 is TGTGCCAGCAGTCCCGGGATAGCGGGAATAAGGGAGCAGTTCTTC.

This sequence joins TRBV7-9 and TRBJ2-7; 7 bases align to TRBD2. Germline lookup yields CDR1 SEHNR and CDR2 FQNEAQ (reference sequence). This CDR3 has 15 amino acids. V was clipped by 3 bases and J by 3 bases; unmatched bases: 8. The CDR3 DNA sequence: TGTGCCAGCAGCTTCGGGGCGGGAGAGAACTACGAGCAGTACTTC. Amino acids: CASSFGAGENYEQYF.

The J gene is TRBJ1-3, the V gene TRBV9; TRBD1 agrees at 7 bases. J gave up 4 bases and V 2 bases, and 6 bases lay outside the gene matches. Germline-derived CDR1 and CDR2 are SGDLS and YYNGEE. The CDR3 contains 15 residues. The CDR3 reads CASSVGGGSGNTIYF. CDR3 sequence (DNA): TGTGCCAGCAGCGTGGGAGGGGGCTCCGGAAACACCATATATTTT. Looking up the rest from reference TRBV9 and TRBJ1-3 gives the full variable domain: DSGVTQTPKHLITATGQRVTLRCSPRSGDLSVYWYQQSLDQGLQFLIQYYNGEERAKGNILERFSAQQFPDLHSELNLSSLELGDSALYFCASSVGGGSGNTIYFGEGSWLTVV.

The rearrangement links TRBV28 to TRBJ1-5; D possibly corresponds to TRBD1 (6 bases). Trimming shortened V by 1 base and J by 4 bases, and 11 bases separated the two germline ends. CDR1 is MDHEN and CDR2 is SYDVKM in the germline V gene. The CDR3 covers 15 residues. CDR3 amino acids: CASSLSGATNQPQHF. The CDR3 DNA reads TGTGCCAGCAGTTTATCAGGGGCGACTAATCAGCCCCAGCATTTT. Using reference TRBV28 and TRBJ1-5 for the parts outside the CDR3, the full variable domain is DVKVTQSSRYLVKRTGEKVFLECVQDMDHENMFWYRQDPGLGLRLIYFSYDVKMKEKGDIPEGYSVSREKKERFSLILESASTNQTSMYLCASSLSGATNQPQHFGDGTRLSIL.

The V call is TRBV4-3, the J call TRBJ2-1; perhaps TRBD2 as D (6 bases). CDR1 is LGHNA, CDR2 YSLEER, per germline. The CDR3 consists of 15 residues. Trimming took off 6 bases at V and 4 bases at J, with 16 bases between the two ends. In DNA form, the CDR3 reads TGCGCCAGCAGGAGTACGGAGGGCCTTTACAATGAGCAGTTCTTC. Its protein is CASRSTEGLYNEQFF.

The chain recombines TRBV7-9 with TRBJ2-2, with TRBD1 as a possible D gene (6 bases). V was trimmed by 2 bases and J by 6 bases, leaving 10 bases between them. Germline V gene data show CDR1 as SEHNR and CDR2 as FQNEAQ (reference sequence). CDR3 length: 14 amino acids. In DNA, the CDR3 is TGTGCCAGCAGCTTAACTACAGGGTCCGGGGAGCTGTTTTTT. This codes for CASSLTTGSGELFF.

The chain uses TRBV18 and TRBJ2-7; possibly TRBD1 for D (5 bases). With 6 bases removed from V and 4 bases from J, the gap between germline ends came to 19 bases. There are 15 residues in the CDR3. The germline CDR1 and CDR2 sequences are KGHSH and LQKENI. The CDR3 is CASSSRQGIGYEQYF. CDR3 DNA sequence: TGTGCCAGCTCTTCTAGGCAGGGTATTGGGTACGAGCAGTACTTC.

The chain combines TRBV6-5 with TRBJ2-7; 13 bases fit TRBD2. The ends lost 0 bases at V and 3 bases at J; junction bases unmatched: 2. Germline V gene sequence: CDR1 MNHEY, CDR2 SVGAGI. The CDR3 covers 16 residues. This chain's CDR3 is CASSYSLAGGNYEQYF. The CDR3 DNA is TGTGCCAGCAGTTACTCACTAGCGGGAGGGAACTACGAGCAGTACTTC.

The V and J genes are TRBV7-9 and TRBJ2-7, with 9 bases aligning to TRBD1. Germline trimming cut 4 bases from V and 3 bases from J; bases unmatched to any gene: 7. The CDR3 has 15 amino acids. CDR1 is SEHNR and CDR2 is FQNEAQ in the germline V gene (reference sequence). The CDR3 DNA sequence: TGTGCCAGCAGCTCCGGACAGGGGTTAATCTACGAGCAGTACTTC. Residues: CASSSGQGLIYEQYF.

V usage is TRBV6-5 and J usage is TRBJ2-7, with D perhaps TRBD2 (5 bases). The germline CDR1 and CDR2 sequences are MNHEY and SVGAGI. The CDR3 loop spans 14 amino acids. V lost 0 bases to trimming and J lost 2 bases, with 8 bases between them. The CDR3 sequence is CASSYSTTPYEQYF. The CDR3 bases are TGTGCCAGCAGTTACTCGACTACGCCCTACGAGCAGTACTTC.